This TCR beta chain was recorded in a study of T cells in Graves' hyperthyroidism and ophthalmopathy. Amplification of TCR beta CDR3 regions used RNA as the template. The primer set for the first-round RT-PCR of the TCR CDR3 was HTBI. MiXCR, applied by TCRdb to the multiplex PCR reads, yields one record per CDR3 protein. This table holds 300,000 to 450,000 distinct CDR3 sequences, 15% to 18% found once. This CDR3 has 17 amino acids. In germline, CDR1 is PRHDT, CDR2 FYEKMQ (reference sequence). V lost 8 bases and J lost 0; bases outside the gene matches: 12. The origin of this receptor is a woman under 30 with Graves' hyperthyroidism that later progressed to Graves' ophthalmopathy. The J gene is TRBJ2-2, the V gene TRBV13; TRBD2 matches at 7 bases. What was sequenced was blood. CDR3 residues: CASSTRRAGANTGELFF. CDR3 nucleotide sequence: TGTGCCAGCTCCACCCGCCGGGCGGGAGCGAACACCGGGGAGCTGTTTTTT.